These 4 T cell receptor beta chains were all obtained from the same sample, sequenced in a study of vaccination effects on CD4 cells after COVID-19. Produced via immunoSEQ multiplex PCR; TCRdb's table is partial and in-frame only. The sample records tens of thousands of clones, roughly 76% being singletons. Before sequencing, viral peptide pools were used by the ViraFEST assay to expand antigen-specific CD4+ T cells. On approximately day 9 of culture, CD4+ T cells were separated out. These receptors are not linked to any known antigen. The sample consisted of CD4+ T cells from PBMCs cultured with HCoV-229E spike peptides, taken before COVID-19 vaccination. The receptors here all came from a human donor who received a COVID-19 vaccine.

The chain joins TRBV4-3 to TRBJ1-5, with D possibly TRBD1 on 6 matching bases. The CDR3 sequence is 15 residues long. The germline V gene encodes CDR1 LGHNA and CDR2 YSLEER. V was cut by 0 bases and J by 8 bases, with 14 bases left in between. The chain's CDR3 is CASSQDRDIGEPQHF. The CDR3 DNA follows: TGCGCCAGCAGCCAAGACCGGGACATAGGTGAGCCCCAGCATTTT.

This clone was picked up one time. The V gene is TRBV7-8, the J gene TRBJ1-2, with D maybe TRBD1 (6 bases). CDR3 length: 14 residues. V shed 4 bases and J shed 5 bases, with 14 bases lying between them. Per germline, CDR1 SGHVS and CDR2 FQNEAQ. CDR3 nucleotides: TGTGCCAGCAGCTCCCCCACAGGGAAGTATGGCTACACCTTC. Translation: CASSSPTGKYGYTF.

V usage is TRBV28 and J usage is TRBJ2-3; TRBD2 matches at 8 bases. CDR1 and CDR2 from the germline V gene are MDHEN and SYDVKM. The CDR3 runs to 15 residues. V dropped 4 bases and J dropped 4; count of bases not matched to a gene: 7. The CDR3 sequence: CASSSPGLGSDTQYF. The CDR3 DNA reads as TGTGCCAGCAGTTCCCCGGGACTAGGGTCAGATACGCAGTATTTT.

This chain connects TRBV12-3 or TRBV12-4 to TRBJ2-1; weak D call: TRBD1 (6 bases). V shed 1 base and J shed 12 bases, with 13 bases lying between them. The CDR3 has 13 amino acids. The CDR3 reads CASSLGRGFGQFF. CDR3 DNA: TGTGCCAGCAGTTTAGGCAGGGGTTTTGGGCAGTTCTTC.